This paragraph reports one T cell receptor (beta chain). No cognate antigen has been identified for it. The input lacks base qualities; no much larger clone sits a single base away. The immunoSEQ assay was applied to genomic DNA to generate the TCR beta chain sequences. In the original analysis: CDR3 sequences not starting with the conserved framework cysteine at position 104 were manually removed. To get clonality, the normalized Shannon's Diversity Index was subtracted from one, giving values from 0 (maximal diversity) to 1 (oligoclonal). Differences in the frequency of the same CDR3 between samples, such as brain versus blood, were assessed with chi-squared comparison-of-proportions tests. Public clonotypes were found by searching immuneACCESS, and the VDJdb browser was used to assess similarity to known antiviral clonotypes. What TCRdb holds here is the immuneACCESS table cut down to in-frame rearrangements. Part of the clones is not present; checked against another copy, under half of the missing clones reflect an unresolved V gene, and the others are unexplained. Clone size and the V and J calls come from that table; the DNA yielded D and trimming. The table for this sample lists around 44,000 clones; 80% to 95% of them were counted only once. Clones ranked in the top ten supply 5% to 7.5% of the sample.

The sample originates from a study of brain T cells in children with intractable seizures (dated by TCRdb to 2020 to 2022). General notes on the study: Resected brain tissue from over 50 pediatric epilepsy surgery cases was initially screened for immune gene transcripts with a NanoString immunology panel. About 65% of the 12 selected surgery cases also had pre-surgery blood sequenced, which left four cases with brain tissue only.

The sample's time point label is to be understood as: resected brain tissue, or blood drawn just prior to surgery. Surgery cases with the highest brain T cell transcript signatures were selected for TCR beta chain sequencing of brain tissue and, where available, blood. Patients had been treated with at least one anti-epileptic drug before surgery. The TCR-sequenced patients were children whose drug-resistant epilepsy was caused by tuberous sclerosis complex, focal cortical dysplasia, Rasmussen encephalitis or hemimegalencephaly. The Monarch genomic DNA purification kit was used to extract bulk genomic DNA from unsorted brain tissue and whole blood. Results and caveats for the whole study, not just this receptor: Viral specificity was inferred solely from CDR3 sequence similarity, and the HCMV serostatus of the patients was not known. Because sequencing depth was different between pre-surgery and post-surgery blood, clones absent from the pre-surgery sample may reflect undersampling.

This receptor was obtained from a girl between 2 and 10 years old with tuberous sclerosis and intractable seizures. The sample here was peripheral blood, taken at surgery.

The CDR3 region has the sequence CAWLPGGMANEKLFF. The DNA is TGTGCCTGGCTCCCTGGCGGGATGGCTAATGAAAAACTGTTTTTT. The chain uses TRBV30 and TRBJ1-4, with no D gene named confidently. Spanning cysteine to phenylalanine, the CDR3 consists of 15 amino acids. The entry retains the CDR3 DNA only, 45 bases that are in frame from base 1. At the junction V is shortened by 5 bases and J by 3 bases, with 16 bases in between. As encoded in the germline V gene (reference sequence), CDR1 is GTSNPN while CDR2 is SVGIG.